The 29 T cell receptor beta chains in this list originate from one sample, sequenced in a study of regulatory T cells in long-lasting Graves disease. The time point is: newly diagnosed GD, antithyroid drugs for less than 3 months. With RNA extracted from PBMCs as input, the TCR library was made. According to the study, TCR beta libraries were built with iRepertoire HTBI primers and CDR3-region Arm-PCR. TCRdb re-analysed the multiplex PCR reads in MiXCR, keeping a single row per CDR3 protein. The table records 680,000 or so distinct CDR3 sequences, roughly 15% of them present only once. These data were likewise used in another study, on T cells in Graves' hyperthyroidism and ophthalmopathy.

Sample: peripheral blood mononuclear cells (PBMCs), taken at new diagnosis, from a patient treated with antithyroid drugs. All receptors come from a woman in her thirties with Graves disease.

This clonotype was observed at least ten times. The V gene is TRBV2, the J gene TRBJ1-4; 9 nucleotides align to TRBD1. The CDR3 is 12 residues long. Germline trimming cut 10 bases from V and 7 bases from J; bases unmatched to any gene: 4. The germline V gene encodes CDR1 SNHLY and CDR2 FYNNEI. CDR3 loop: CATGQGGEKLFF. The CDR3 coding sequence is TGTGCCACGGGACAGGGCGGTGAAAAACTGTTTTTT.

The V and J genes are TRBV28 and TRBJ1-1; no clear D. V gave up 2 bases and J gave up 0 bases, with 7 bases separating them. There are 14 residues in the CDR3. The germline V gene has CDR1 MDHEN and CDR2 SYDVKM. CDR3 sequence (DNA): TGTGCCAGCAGTTTAACCACGATGAACACTGAAGCTTTCTTT. Translating it yields CASSLTTMNTEAFF.

This clonotype has more than one count but fewer than ten. The rearrangement uses TRBV2 and TRBJ2-2, with unresolved D. V was trimmed by 4 bases and J by 9 bases, leaving 6 bases between them. The CDR3 contains 11 residues. Germline assignment: CDR1 SNHLY and CDR2 FYNNEI. CDR3: CASSVARELFF. The CDR3 DNA sequence: TGTGCCAGCAGTGTGGCCCGGGAGCTGTTTTTT.

This clonotype was picked up many times. The chain uses TRBV20-1 and TRBJ1-4, with a possible D match to TRBD1 (6 bases). V was shortened by 3 bases and J by 10 bases, with 18 bases between the two germline ends. This CDR3 is built from 14 residues. Germline V gives CDR1 DFQATT, CDR2 SNEGSKA (reference sequence). The CDR3 sequence: CSASGTPDGGKLFF. The CDR3 DNA follows: TGCAGTGCTAGTGGGACACCCGACGGGGGAAAACTGTTTTTT.

The J gene is TRBJ2-3, the V gene TRBV5-1, with TRBD2 identical over 8 bases. Germline V lookup: CDR1 SGHRS, CDR2 YFSETQ. J lost 3 bases, V lost 2 bases, and 8 bases had no gene match. The CDR3 is 16 amino acids. The CDR3 protein is CASSLEAGVGTDTQYF. For the CDR3, the DNA is TGCGCCAGCAGCTTAGAAGCGGGAGTAGGTACAGATACGCAGTATTTT.

This clonotype showed up many times. The chain recombines TRBV5-1 with TRBJ2-2; 7 positions agree with TRBD1. V shed 5 bases, J shed 4 bases, and the junction held 5 bases outside the gene matches. Germline CDR1 SGHRS, CDR2 YFSETQ. CDR3 size: 14 residues. DNA for the CDR3: TGCGCCAGCAGTTTACAGGGGTTCACCGGGGAGCTGTTTTTT. This codes for CASSLQGFTGELFF. The full variable domain, with the rest looked up from reference TRBV5-1 and TRBJ2-2, is KAGVTQTPRYLIKTRGQQVTLSCSPISGHRSVSWYQQTPGQGLQFLFEYFSETQRNKGNFPGRFSGRQFSNSRSEMNVSTLELGDSALYLCASSLQGFTGELFFGEGSRLTVL.

This clonotype was seen ten or more times. The V call is TRBV28, the J call TRBJ2-3; possible D gene TRBD1, 6 bases. V dropped 5 bases and J dropped 3 bases, with 15 bases sitting between them. CDR1 MDHEN and CDR2 SYDVKM come from the germline V gene. The length of the CDR3 is 15 residues. CDR3 sequence (DNA): TGTGCCAGCAGTAGAGCCCGCAGGGGAACAGATACGCAGTATTTT. It translates to CASSRARRGTDTQYF.

The sample holds many counts of this clonotype. The rearrangement links TRBV7-8 to TRBJ1-3; TRBD1 agrees at 7 bases. The CDR3 length is 17 residues. V trimming: 3 bases; J trimming: 0 bases; junction bases outside the gene matches: 8. CDR1 and CDR2 from the germline V gene are SGHVS and FQNEAQ. CDR3 loop: CASSLGQFPSSGNTIYF. CDR3 nucleotides: TGTGCCAGCAGCTTGGGACAGTTCCCGAGCTCTGGAAACACCATATATTTT.

The rearrangement links TRBV10-1 to TRBJ2-2; maybe TRBD2 (6 bases). V was clipped by 5 bases and J by 7 bases, with 11 bases between them. The CDR3 runs 13 residues. Germline CDR1 is WNHNN and CDR2 is SYGVQD (reference sequence). The DNA for the CDR3 is TGCGCCAGCAGTAGCGGGCCCCTCGGGGAGCTGTTTTTT. Protein sequence: CASSSGPLGELFF.

This clonotype appeared a few times. One end of the junction does not line up with germline, which may come from a read error. The chain carries TRBV24-1 and TRBJ1-4, with D tentatively TRBD1 (5 bases). Per germline, CDR1 KGHDR and CDR2 SFDVKD. CDR3 length: 15 residues. CDR3 sequence: CATSEAGGAKEKLFF. The CDR3, as DNA: TGTGCCACCAGTGAGGCAGGAGGGGCTAAAGAAAAACTGTTTTTT.

The chain joins TRBV28 to TRBJ1-5, with D uncertain. Germline CDR1 MDHEN, CDR2 SYDVKM. The CDR3 is 12 amino acids. Trimming stripped 11 bases from V and 0 bases from J, with 8 bases between. The CDR3 loop is CACDTSNQPQHF. CDR3 bases: TGTGCCTGCGATACTAGCAATCAGCCCCAGCATTTT.

With respect to this clonotype: This may arise from a read error, as a much more abundant clone is one base away. The CDR3 sequence: CASSSQRSQPQHF. DNA of the CDR3: TGTGCCAGCAGTTCCCAGAGAAGTCAGCCCCAGCATTTT. The chain combines TRBV27 with TRBJ1-5, with no clear D. V was shortened by 4 bases and J by 6 bases, with 10 bases between the two germline ends. Germline values: CDR1 MNHEY, CDR2 SMNVEV (reference sequence). CDR3 length equals 13 residues.

This clonotype was counted many times. The chain recombines TRBV7-3 with TRBJ2-2; D is ambiguous. CDR3 length: 13 residues. Germline V lookup: CDR1 SGHTA, CDR2 FQGTGA. Trimming took 5 bases from V and 1 from J, leaving 5 bases between them. CDR3 amino acids: CASSPQNTGELFF. CDR3 sequence (DNA): TGTGCCAGCAGCCCACAGAACACCGGGGAGCTGTTTTTT.

V gene TRBV27 combines with J gene TRBJ1-5; the D gene is possibly TRBD1 (6 bases). The V end was cut by 2 bases, the J end by 7 bases, with 12 bases between. This CDR3 has 14 residues. CDR1 and CDR2 from the germline V gene are MNHEY and SMNVEV (reference sequence). CDR3 protein: CASSLADRRQPQHF. The CDR3 DNA sequence: TGTGCCAGCAGTTTAGCCGACAGGCGCCAGCCCCAGCATTTT.

This clonotype was picked up many times. The J gene is TRBJ2-7, the V gene TRBV27, with D perhaps TRBD2 (6 bases). Germline-derived CDR1 and CDR2 are MNHEY and SMNVEV (reference sequence). Trimming shortened V by 5 bases and J by 4 bases, and 18 bases separated the two germline ends. The CDR3 is 15 residues long. CDR3 coding DNA: TGTGCCAGCAGTCCGAAGCCGGGACTTGGGTACGAGCAGTACTTC. It specifies CASSPKPGLGYEQYF.

This clonotype was detected ten times or more. This rearrangement joins TRBV28 to TRBJ2-6; 11 bases agree with TRBD2. Germline V CDR1 and CDR2: MDHEN, SYDVKM. This CDR3 has 17 amino acids. V lost 2 bases and J lost 0; bases outside the gene matches: 0. CDR3 sequence (DNA): TGTGCCAGCAGTTTAGGGACTAGCGGCTCTGGGGCCAACGTCCTGACTTTC. Its translation: CASSLGTSGSGANVLTF.

The sample holds many counts of this clonotype. The V call is TRBV20-1, the J call TRBJ1-2; 7 positions match TRBD1. The CDR3 extends over 15 amino acids. Germline CDR1 is DFQATT and CDR2 is SNEGSKA (reference sequence). The J segment lost 0 bases and the V segment lost 6 bases, leaving 10 bases of the junction unmatched. Written as DNA, the CDR3 is TGCAGTGCCCCAGGGGGGAGAACATCTAACTATGGCTACACCTTC. Translating it yields CSAPGGRTSNYGYTF.

The chain recombines TRBV18 with TRBJ2-5, with D perhaps TRBD1 (5 bases). Per germline, CDR1 KGHSH and CDR2 LQKENI. Trimming left V 4 bases short and J 2 bases short, with 14 bases between. The CDR3 loop spans 15 amino acids. The CDR3 DNA sequence: TGTGCCAGCTCACTCAACCAGGGCAGTCAAGAGACCCAGTACTTC. Its protein product is CASSLNQGSQETQYF.

Ten or more counts support this clonotype. This chain connects TRBV20-1 to TRBJ2-3, with D perhaps TRBD1 or TRBD2 (5 bases each). V gave up 5 bases and J gave up 9 bases, with 15 bases separating them. The length of the CDR3 is 12 residues. Germline loops: CDR1 DFQATT, CDR2 SNEGSKA (reference sequence). The CDR3 sequence: CSASTDYPTQYF. The CDR3 region has the DNA TGCAGTGCTTCGACAGACTACCCAACGCAGTATTTT.

In its sample, this clonotype was seen many times. V and J are TRBV18 and TRBJ1-1; 8 bases are shared with TRBD1. The CDR3 is 12 amino acids. Trimming took 6 bases from V and 8 from J; bases not matched to a gene: 5. The germline V gene has CDR1 KGHSH and CDR2 LQKENI. The CDR3 DNA sequence: TGTGCCAGCTCTCCCGACAGGGGCGAAGCTTTCTTT. The encoded protein is CASSPDRGEAFF. Combining the CDR3 with reference TRBV18 and TRBJ1-1 gives the whole variable domain NAGVMQNPRHLVRRRGQEARLRCSPMKGHSHVYWYRQLPEEGLKFMVYLQKENIIDESGMPKERFSAEFPKEGPSILRIQQVVRGDSAAYFCASSPDRGEAFFGQGTRLTVV.

This clonotype occurred many times. The chain is built from TRBV12-3 or TRBV12-4 and TRBJ2-7; D may be TRBD1 (5 bases). V was trimmed by 10 bases and J by 4 bases, leaving 17 bases between them. This CDR3 has 13 residues. In DNA form, the CDR3 reads TGTGCCACGTCAAGGGGCGGACATTACGAGCAGTACTTC. This encodes CATSRGGHYEQYF.

The chain recombines TRBV5-1 with TRBJ2-1; maybe TRBD2 (7 bases). Germline CDR1 reads SGHRS; CDR2 reads YFSETQ. Trimming cost V 2 bases and J 0 bases, with 12 bases left between them. The CDR3 has 16 amino acids. The CDR3 here is CASSLLAGASYNEQFF. CDR3 DNA sequence: TGCGCCAGCAGCTTATTGGCGGGGGCCTCCTACAATGAGCAGTTCTTC.

This clonotype was counted a few times. The rearrangement uses TRBV3-1 and TRBJ2-1, with unresolved D. The V and J ends lost 1 base and 10 bases respectively, with 11 bases between them. This CDR3 region has 13 residues. Germline CDR1 is LGHDT and CDR2 is YNNKEL (reference sequence). CDR3 protein: CASSQVIETEQFF. The CDR3 region has the DNA TGTGCCAGCAGCCAAGTTATCGAGACAGAGCAGTTCTTC.

This clonotype has a count of ten or more. The chain employs TRBV29-1 and TRBJ2-1; the D gene is possibly TRBD2 (5 bases). V was shortened by 4 bases and J by 6 bases, with 16 bases between the two germline ends. Germline-derived CDR1 and CDR2 are SQVTM and ANQGSEA. The CDR3 loop spans 14 amino acids. In DNA form, the CDR3 reads TGCAGCGTTGCCTTACTAGTGGGGTCCAATGAGCAGTTCTTC. Its translation: CSVALLVGSNEQFF.

Only a few counts were recorded for this clonotype. This sequence joins TRBV20-1 and TRBJ2-5, with D uncertain. CDR3 length: 14 residues. CDR1 and CDR2 from the germline V gene are DFQATT and SNEGSKA (reference sequence). Trimming took 0 bases from V and 5 from J, leaving 13 bases between them. CDR3 residues: CSARDPALGETQYF. The DNA of the CDR3 is TGCAGTGCTAGAGATCCGGCTCTGGGGGAGACCCAGTACTTC.

This clonotype was found a few times. The gene calls are TRBV15 and TRBJ2-2; D is possibly TRBD1 (6 bases). Germline V gene sequence: CDR1 LNHNV, CDR2 YYDKDF (reference sequence). The CDR3 extends over 14 amino acids. V lost 6 bases and J 1 base, leaving 9 bases between the germline ends. CDR3 bases: TGTGCCACCAGGGACAGCAAGAACACCGGGGAGCTGTTTTTT. Protein sequence: CATRDSKNTGELFF.

V gene TRBV12-3 or TRBV12-4 combines with J gene TRBJ2-2; D gene ambiguous. The V gene lost 5 bases and the J gene lost 5 bases, with 9 bases spanning the gap. The length of the CDR3 is 13 residues. The CDR3 here is CASSAEITGELFF. The DNA of the CDR3 is TGTGCCAGCAGTGCAGAGATTACCGGGGAGCTGTTTTTT.

This clonotype was seen more than once but under ten times. The gene calls are TRBV4-1 and TRBJ1-2; no definite D call. Germline assignment: CDR1 MGHRA and CDR2 YSYEKL. With 1 base removed from V and 7 bases from J, the gap between germline ends came to 13 bases. This CDR3 has 14 residues. CDR3 in amino acids: CASSQVIGLPGYTF. The DNA of the CDR3 is TGCGCCAGCAGCCAAGTCATAGGGCTTCCTGGCTACACCTTC.

The CDR3 loop reads CASSQDGRGLNEKLFF. CDR3 coding DNA: TGTGCCAGCAGCCAAGACGGTCGGGGTTTAAATGAAAAACTGTTTTTT. This chain uses TRBV3-1 with TRBJ1-4; D is ambiguous. The germline V and J ends were trimmed by 0 bases and 5 bases, with 13 bases remaining between them. Germline-derived CDR1 and CDR2 are LGHDT and YNNKEL (reference sequence). This CDR3 is 16 amino acids long.